A single sample gave rise to the 28 T cell receptor beta chains below, sequenced in a study of cytomegalovirus exposure and HLA in healthy donors. PCR amplification relied on 60 Vbeta primers (plus 13 Jbeta primers). Profiled with immunoSEQ multiplex PCR; TCRdb holds only in-frame clones, not every one. The data show roughly 200,000 clones, with approximately 81% seen just once and 2.5% to 3.5% held by the top ten. Sequencing was done on a sample of PBMCs. The receptors derive from a man between 25 and 39 years old in good health and CMV-seronegative.

About this clone itself: Its ends do not fully match the called genes, so a read error is possible. The CDR3 region has the DNA TGTGCCAGCAGCCAAGTGGGCGCGGGGGGGCCTGGGGCCAGCGTCCTGACTTTC. Translated: CASSQVGAGGPGASVLTF. This chain uses TRBV4-2 with TRBJ2-6; 9 nucleotides align to TRBD2. The germline V gene has CDR1 LGHNA and CDR2 YNFKEQ. This CDR3 has 18 amino acids.

To note about this clone: This sample includes further DNA sequences coding for the same CDR3. The chain uses TRBV7-9 and TRBJ1-1; D ambiguous. V was clipped by 1 base and J by 5 bases, with 8 bases between them. In germline, CDR1 is SEHNR, CDR2 FQNEAQ (reference sequence). The CDR3 loop spans 13 amino acids. CDR3 nucleotides: TGTGCCAGCAGCTTAGGTGGGAGTACTGAAGCTTTCTTT. Its translation: CASSLGGSTEAFF.

This clone was seen a single time. The chain recombines TRBV5-6 with TRBJ1-2, with 7 bases fitting TRBD1. This CDR3 has 14 amino acids. From germline, CDR1 is SGHDT and CDR2 YYEEEE. Trimming removed 5 bases from V and 7 bases from J; junction bases left unmatched: 11. CDR3 nucleotide sequence: TGTGCCAGCAGGGTGGACAGGCCTGAGGGTGGCTACACCTTC. It codes for CASRVDRPEGGYTF.

The chain recombines TRBV18 with TRBJ2-3; 8 bases fit TRBD2. The germline V gene encodes CDR1 KGHSH and CDR2 LQKENI. The CDR3 sequence is 15 residues long. Trimming removed 1 base from V and 2 bases from J; junction bases left unmatched: 2. This chain's CDR3 is CASSPQRGFTDTQYF. CDR3 sequence (DNA): TGTGCCAGCTCACCACAGCGGGGGTTCACAGATACGCAGTATTTT.

In this sample, this clone turned up a few times. This rearrangement joins TRBV6-6 to TRBJ2-6, with D possibly matching TRBD1 (7 bases). Looked up from germline, CDR1 is MNHNY and CDR2 is SVGAGI (reference sequence). The CDR3 loop spans 16 amino acids. With 5 bases removed from V and 0 bases from J, the gap between germline ends came to 11 bases. The CDR3 reads CASSQGGHSGANVLTF. DNA of the CDR3: TGTGCCAGCAGTCAGGGGGGACACTCTGGGGCCAACGTCCTGACTTTC.

This chain joins TRBV29-1 and TRBJ2-7; D is possibly TRBD1 (6 bases). The V end was cut by 4 bases, the J end by 7 bases, with 14 bases between. Per germline, CDR1 SQVTM and CDR2 ANQGSEA. The CDR3 length is 12 residues. As DNA, the CDR3 is TGCAGCGTTGGCGACAGGTCAAGTGAGCAGTACTTC. Its protein product is CSVGDRSSEQYF.

This clone was observed a few times. The V call is TRBV11-3, the J call TRBJ2-2; D might be TRBD1 (7 bases). The V end lost 4 bases, the J end lost 2 bases, and 14 bases lay between the germline ends. This CDR3 region has 16 residues. Germline CDR1 SGHNT, CDR2 YENEEA. The CDR3 here is CASSWGDRPNTGELFF. Written as DNA, the CDR3 is TGTGCCAGCAGCTGGGGGGACAGACCAAACACCGGGGAGCTGTTTTTT.

The rearrangement joins TRBV6-5 to TRBJ1-2; 7 bases are shared with TRBD1. Germline CDR1 reads MNHEY; CDR2 reads SVGAGI. The CDR3 has 15 residues. After removal of 6 bases from V and 5 bases from J, the junction contained 12 bases not matched to a gene. CDR3 sequence: CASRDLTGFYYGYTF. In DNA form, the CDR3 reads TGTGCCAGCAGGGACCTGACAGGGTTCTATTATGGCTACACCTTC.

The chain has TRBV7-2 and TRBJ2-7; D gene ambiguous. V was trimmed by 0 bases and J by 0 bases, leaving 3 bases between them. Germline-derived CDR1 and CDR2 are SGHTA and FQGNSA. The CDR3 sequence is 13 residues long. The CDR3 reads CASSLASSYEQYF. In nucleotides, the CDR3 is TGTGCCAGCAGCTTAGCTAGCTCCTACGAGCAGTACTTC.

The chain is built from TRBV27 and TRBJ1-6; 7 bases align to TRBD1. CDR3 length: 15 amino acids. The trim removed 2 bases at V and 4 bases at J, leaving 2 bases unmatched. Germline V gene sequence: CDR1 MNHEY, CDR2 SMNVEV (reference sequence). CDR3 residues: CASSLKGQYNSPLHF. CDR3 bases: TGTGCCAGCAGTTTAAAGGGACAGTATAATTCACCCCTCCACTTT.

The J gene is TRBJ1-5, the V gene TRBV6-6; TRBD1 aligns across 7 bases. The V gene end was trimmed by 9 bases and the J gene end by 4 bases; junction bases not matched to a gene: 9. There are 14 residues in the CDR3. Germline CDR1 and CDR2: MNHNY and SVGAGI (reference sequence). In nucleotides, the CDR3 is TGTGCCAGTTCAGATACAGGGGATAATCAGCCCCAGCATTTT. As protein: CASSDTGDNQPQHF.

The chain carries TRBV7-2 and TRBJ1-1, with D unclear. In germline, CDR1 is SGHTA, CDR2 FQGNSA. Trimming pared 1 base from V and 4 bases from J, leaving 13 bases between. This CDR3 contains 15 residues. The CDR3 loop reads CASSLDGQVGTEAFF. The CDR3, as DNA: TGTGCCAGCAGCTTAGACGGCCAGGTCGGCACTGAAGCTTTCTTT.

The rearrangement links TRBV5-4 to TRBJ2-3; weak D call: TRBD2 (6 bases). CDR1 is SGHNT, CDR2 YYREEE, per germline (reference sequence). V was shortened by 4 bases and J by 3 bases, with 15 bases between the two germline ends. This CDR3 spans 15 amino acids. CDR3 DNA: TGTGCCAGCAGCGGATCTTGGGCGGGAACAGATACGCAGTATTTT. Translated, it gives CASSGSWAGTDTQYF.

This clone was observed once. The chain is built from TRBV23-1 and TRBJ2-2, with TRBD1 identical over 8 bases. TRBV23-1 is placed among ORFs of uncertain function. This CDR3 is built from 15 residues. After removal of 3 bases from V and 7 bases from J, the junction contained 7 bases not matched to a gene. The CDR3 nucleotides read TGCGCCAGCAGTCACCCAGGGACAGGCTACGGGGAGCTGTTTTTT. Residues: CASSHPGTGYGELFF.

This chain connects TRBV2 to TRBJ2-4; 12 nucleotides match TRBD2. Germline CDR1 reads SNHLY; CDR2 reads FYNNEI. This CDR3 has 18 residues. J was trimmed by 0 bases and V by 5 bases; bases with no gene match: 8. The CDR3 sequence is CASSSGLAGFLAKNIQYF. The CDR3 nucleotides read TGTGCCAGCAGTTCGGGACTAGCGGGTTTCTTAGCCAAAAACATTCAGTACTTC.

This clone was seen a handful of times. V is TRBV11-1 and J is TRBJ2-7; D might be TRBD2 (5 bases). Between the trimmed V and J ends, which lost 5 bases and 1 base, there was a span of 12 bases. The CDR3 is 14 amino acids. The germline CDR1 and CDR2 sequences are SGHAT and FQDESV (reference sequence). The CDR3 loop is CASSVRTGSYEQYF. The CDR3 nucleotides are TGTGCCAGCAGCGTACGGACGGGGTCCTACGAGCAGTACTTC.

The chain joins TRBV5-1 to TRBJ2-6; D is perhaps TRBD1 (6 bases). The germline V gene encodes CDR1 SGHRS and CDR2 YFSETQ. V lost 6 bases and J 0 bases, leaving 22 bases between the germline ends. This CDR3 is built from 19 residues. The CDR3 protein is CASTPGPRVGGSGANVLTF. In DNA, the CDR3 is TGCGCCAGCACCCCGGGCCCCCGCGTAGGGGGCTCTGGGGCCAACGTCCTGACTTTC.

The V gene is TRBV25-1, the J gene TRBJ1-2; D uncertain. The CDR3 spans 12 residues. Germline-derived CDR1 and CDR2 are MGHDK and SYGVNS. V shed 10 bases and J shed 6 bases, with 15 bases lying between them. The CDR3 reads CAITLTVHGYTF. DNA for the CDR3: TGTGCCATCACACTTACAGTCCATGGCTACACCTTC.

This chain links TRBV11-2 with TRBJ2-5; 13 bases are a match to TRBD2. V shed 5 bases and J 2 bases; nucleotides not matched to a gene: 5. The germline CDR1 and CDR2 sequences are SGHAT and FQNNGV. The length of the CDR3 is 16 residues. CDR3 in amino acids: CASSSRTSGGQETQYF. CDR3 bases: TGTGCCAGCAGCAGCCGGACTAGCGGGGGACAAGAGACCCAGTACTTC.

The chain combines TRBV5-1 with TRBJ2-1; 13 positions agree with TRBD2. The germline gives CDR1 SGHRS, CDR2 YFSETQ. CDR3 size: 14 residues. The trim removed 9 bases at V and 7 bases at J, leaving 7 bases unmatched. The CDR3 sequence: CANKTSGGRNEQFF. The CDR3 DNA follows: TGCGCCAACAAGACTAGCGGGGGGAGGAATGAGCAGTTCTTC.

V usage is TRBV4-1 and J usage is TRBJ2-3; no firm D call. V was clipped by 0 bases and J by 0 bases, with 7 bases between them. Germline CDR1 is MGHRA and CDR2 is YSYEKL. The length of the CDR3 is 15 residues. For the CDR3, the DNA is TGCGCCAGCAGCCAAGAATCTACTAGCACAGATACGCAGTATTTT. This translates into CASSQESTSTDTQYF.

The CDR3 loop reads CASSQVPYNEKLFF. CDR3 nucleotides: TGCGCCAGCAGCCAAGTTCCTTATAATGAAAAACTGTTTTTT. The rearrangement uses TRBV4-1 and TRBJ1-4; D is unresolved. V lost 1 base, J lost 4 bases, and 7 bases lay in between. Per the germline V gene, CDR1 is MGHRA and CDR2 is YSYEKL. The CDR3 is 14 amino acids.

This rearrangement joins TRBV28 to TRBJ2-2; D may be TRBD2 (6 bases). The V end was cut by 5 bases, the J end by 6 bases, with 13 bases between. CDR3 length equals 14 residues. Per germline, CDR1 MDHEN and CDR2 SYDVKM. The CDR3 protein is CASSPGGSAGELFF. CDR3 nucleotide sequence: TGTGCCAGCAGTCCTGGGGGGAGCGCCGGGGAGCTGTTTTTT.

V and J are TRBV7-9 and TRBJ1-1; possible D gene TRBD1, 6 bases. The length of the CDR3 is 16 residues. V shed 5 bases and J shed 5 bases, with 21 bases lying between them. Germline values: CDR1 SEHNR, CDR2 FQNEAQ (reference sequence). CDR3 DNA: TGTGCCAGCAGCCCCCCCCCAGGGAGGGGGGGGACTGAAGCTTTCTTT. It encodes CASSPPPGRGGTEAFF.

The chain joins TRBV27 to TRBJ2-7; TRBD2 might be the D (5 bases). V gave up 6 bases and J gave up 3 bases, with 12 bases separating them. Germline assignment: CDR1 MNHEY and CDR2 SMNVEV (reference sequence). The CDR3 has 13 residues. The CDR3 sequence: CASRLGQFYEQYF. As DNA, the CDR3 is TGTGCCAGCAGACTAGGGCAGTTCTACGAGCAGTACTTC.

The chain carries TRBV7-2 and TRBJ1-5; 8 bases map to TRBD1. Germline CDR1 SGHTA, CDR2 FQGNSA. V lost 8 bases and J lost 7; bases outside the gene matches: 7. This CDR3 comprises 13 residues. CDR3 nucleotide sequence: TGTGCCAGCTCGAACAGGGGGGCGCAGCCCCAGCATTTT. Protein product: CASSNRGAQPQHF.

The chain couples TRBV6-4 to TRBJ1-1; TRBD1 is a possible D gene (6 bases). CDR3 length equals 15 residues. Trimming removed 6 bases from V and 4 bases from J, with 18 bases in between. Germline V gene lookup returns CDR1 MRHNA and CDR2 SNTAGT. The CDR3 spells CASSPHGGPGTEAFF. In nucleotides, the CDR3 is TGTGCCAGCAGCCCCCACGGGGGGCCTGGCACTGAAGCTTTCTTT.

The chain couples TRBV28 to TRBJ1-5, with TRBD1 matching 8 bases. This CDR3 is 18 amino acids long. Germline CDR1 MDHEN, CDR2 SYDVKM. V lost 2 bases and J lost 0; bases outside the gene matches: 9. CDR3 region: CASSLEGQAVYSNQPQHF. CDR3 nucleotide sequence: TGTGCCAGCAGTTTAGAGGGACAGGCCGTCTATAGCAATCAGCCCCAGCATTTT.